The 31 T cell receptor beta chains below come from one sample, sequenced in a study of spatial heterogeneity in lung cancer. TCRdb used MiXCR to reprocess the 5' RACE reads, holding one entry per CDR3 protein. The sample lists some 10,000 distinct CDR3 sequences, 6% to 6.5% occurring once. The time point: sample taken at primary tumor resection. Study results and caveats: Tumor mutation count correlated with how many alpha and beta TCRs expanded intratumorally.

Their cognate antigens are unknown. Sequenced material: lung tumor tissue, taken at surgery. The origin of the receptors is a male donor with early-stage non-small cell lung cancer.

This clonotype was detected many times. The library was built for alpha chains, so this beta chain is an off-target read and its size means little. V usage is TRBV6-5 and J usage is TRBJ1-1; 7 bases map to TRBD1. After removal of 5 bases from V and 11 bases from J, the junction contained 11 bases not matched to a gene. CDR3 size: 13 residues. Germline V lookup: CDR1 MNHEY, CDR2 SVGAGI. The CDR3: CASSILLGQRAFF. Here the CDR3 DNA reads TGTGCCAGCAGTATTCTGCTGGGACAGAGGGCTTTCTTT.

This clonotype was recorded many times. Since it is a stray read in a library aimed at alpha chains, this beta chain has a size that is not meaningful. V usage is TRBV11-2 and J usage is TRBJ2-5; 8 bases are shared with TRBD2. J was trimmed by 5 bases and V by 5 bases; bases with no gene match: 13. CDR1 and CDR2 (germline): SGHAT, FQNNGV. The CDR3 has 16 amino acids. Here the CDR3 DNA reads TGTGCCAGCAGCCTGCAACCGGGACTAGTATTGGAGACCCAGTACTTC. It encodes CASSLQPGLVLETQYF.

This clonotype was counted at least ten times. The library was prepared for alpha chains; this beta chain is a stray read, so its frequency means little. V gene TRBV7-2 combines with J gene TRBJ1-2; 7 bases fit TRBD1. CDR3 length equals 18 residues. The germline V gene has CDR1 SGHTA and CDR2 FQGNSA. The trim removed 6 bases at V and 5 bases at J, leaving 21 bases unmatched. The CDR3 protein is CASSPHMATSTGMYGYTF. The CDR3, as DNA: TGTGCCAGCAGTCCTCATATGGCGACGTCGACAGGGATGTATGGCTACACCTTC.

In this sample, this clonotype turned up many times. Because this beta chain is a stray read in a library intended to capture alpha chains, its abundance should not be given much weight. This chain links TRBV27 with TRBJ1-1; D gene unclear. V gave up 8 bases and J gave up 0 bases, with 16 bases separating them. The CDR3 extends over 15 amino acids. CDR1 and CDR2 from the germline V gene are MNHEY and SMNVEV (reference sequence). CDR3 sequence: CASGPRSQLNTEAFF. The CDR3 nucleotides are TGTGCCAGCGGTCCCCGTTCACAGTTGAACACTGAAGCTTTCTTT.

This clonotype has ten or more counts. This beta chain is a stray sequence in a library constructed for alpha chains; its clone size is not meaningful. The chain is built from TRBV29-1 and TRBJ2-2; tentative D call: TRBD2 (5 bases). Trimming removed 7 bases at V and 4 bases at J, with 16 bases between. The germline V gene has CDR1 SQVTM and CDR2 ANQGSEA. The CDR3 sequence is 14 residues long. The CDR3 coding sequence is TGCAGCGCAAACCCGGGATCCGGCACCGGGGAGCTGTTTTTT. Translation gives CSANPGSGTGELFF.

At least ten counts were recorded for this clonotype. Since the library was made to target alpha chains, this beta chain is a stray read and its abundance is not meaningful. The chain recombines TRBV7-9 with TRBJ1-6; the match to TRBD1 covers 7 bases. The CDR3 is 15 amino acids. Germline-derived CDR1 and CDR2 are SEHNR and FQNEAQ (reference sequence). V lost 2 bases, J lost 6 bases, and 4 bases stayed unmatched. CDR3 residues: CASSLLGTANSPLHF. The CDR3 DNA sequence: TGTGCCAGCAGCTTATTAGGGACAGCTAATTCACCCCTCCACTTT.

At least ten counts were recorded for this clonotype. The size of this beta chain means little, since it is a stray read in a library made for alpha chains. The gene calls are TRBV28 and TRBJ1-1; tentative D call: TRBD1 (5 bases). Germline CDR1 and CDR2: MDHEN and SYDVKM. The CDR3 length is 14 residues. The V end lost 7 bases, the J end lost 7 bases, and 19 bases lay between the germline ends. The CDR3 loop reads CASMKGQGGGEAFF. DNA for the CDR3: TGTGCCAGCATGAAAGGTCAGGGTGGGGGTGAAGCTTTCTTT.

This clonotype showed up many times. This beta chain is an off-target read within a library intended for alpha chains, so its frequency means little. The CDR3 sequence: CASSLDRNTQYF. CDR3 nucleotides: TGTGCCAGCAGCTTAGATCGGAATACGCAGTATTTT. V usage is TRBV7-6 and J usage is TRBJ2-3; D ambiguous. V lost 1 base to trimming and J lost 7 bases, with 6 bases between them. CDR3 length: 12 residues. Germline V CDR1 and CDR2: SGHVS, FNYEAQ.

This clonotype was seen at least ten times. This beta chain turned up in a library designed for alpha chains; as an off-target read, its abundance says little. CDR3 DNA: TGCGCCAGCAGAAGAAGGGTAAACACTGAAGCTTTCTTT. Its translation: CASRRRVNTEAFF. The chain links TRBV5-1 to TRBJ1-1, with D unresolved. The CDR3 is 13 residues long. Trimming took 5 bases from V and 2 from J, leaving 10 bases between them. Germline V gene sequence: CDR1 SGHRS, CDR2 YFSETQ.

This clonotype was seen ten or more times. This beta chain represents an off-target read in a library built for alpha chains; its size is of limited meaning. V is TRBV6-6 and J is TRBJ1-3; 9 nucleotides match TRBD1. Germline CDR1 is MNHNY and CDR2 is SVGAGI (reference sequence). Unmatched junction bases numbered 1, after V lost 5 bases and J lost 2 bases. This CDR3 has 14 residues. In DNA form, the CDR3 reads TGTGCCAGCAGTGGACAGGGGACTGGAAACACCATATATTTT. It specifies CASSGQGTGNTIYF.

This clonotype was observed at least ten times. This beta chain is off target for a library built for alpha chains, so its abundance means little. The chain couples TRBV10-3 to TRBJ2-3; 9 nucleotides line up with TRBD2. The V gene end was trimmed by 9 bases and the J gene end by 0 bases; junction bases not matched to a gene: 4. Germline values: CDR1 ENHRY, CDR2 SYGVKD. The CDR3 is 14 residues long. The CDR3 is CAMRAGGSTDTQYF. CDR3 DNA sequence: TGTGCCATGCGGGCGGGGGGGAGCACAGATACGCAGTATTTT.

Judged by abundance, this clonotype is medium-sized. This beta chain is an off-target read within a library intended for alpha chains, so its frequency means little. V and J are TRBV4-1 and TRBJ2-7; TRBD1 matches 7 bases. The CDR3 sequence is 14 residues long. Germline lookup yields CDR1 MGHRA and CDR2 YSYEKL. The ends lost 4 bases at V and 2 bases at J; junction bases unmatched: 5. CDR3 sequence (DNA): TGCGCCAGCAGCCTAATGACAGGGACCTACGAGCAGTACGTC. Its translation is CASSLMTGTYEQYV.

This clonotype is judged medium-sized (0.01 to 0.1%). Found in a library prepared for alpha chains, this beta chain is an off-target read, and its abundance has little meaning. The V call is TRBV6-2 or TRBV6-3, the J call TRBJ2-2, with a possible D match to TRBD1 (6 bases). The V end lost 5 bases, the J end lost 1 base, and 14 bases lay between the germline ends. CDR1 and CDR2 from the germline V gene are MNHEY and SVGEGT. The CDR3 loop spans 16 amino acids. CDR3 coding DNA: TGTGCCAGCAGTGCTCAGACAGGTTGGAACACCGGGGAGCTGTTTTTT. Protein: CASSAQTGWNTGELFF.

This clonotype occurred many times. This beta chain represents an off-target read in a library built for alpha chains; its size is of limited meaning. This chain uses TRBV7-8 with TRBJ2-7, with 8 bases that match TRBD2. The CDR3 runs 13 residues. CDR1 and CDR2 from the germline V gene are SGHVS and FQNEAQ. The ends lost 2 bases at V and 6 bases at J; junction bases unmatched: 3. The DNA of the CDR3 is TGTGCCAGCAGCTTACCCAGCGGGAGCGAGCAGTACTTC. Translation gives CASSLPSGSEQYF.

This clonotype was found many times. This beta chain represents an off-target read in a library built for alpha chains; its size is of limited meaning. The chain uses TRBV11-2 and TRBJ2-1; D may match TRBD1 or TRBD2 (5 bases each). The germline V gene has CDR1 SGHAT and CDR2 FQNNGV. Trimming removed 1 base from V and 8 bases from J, with 12 bases in between. The CDR3 sequence is 14 residues long. CDR3 in DNA: TGTGCCAGCAGCTTAGCGGGGCCAATCCATGAGCAGTTCTTC. Its protein product is CASSLAGPIHEQFF.

The sample holds many counts of this clonotype. A library made for alpha chains picked up this beta chain off target, so its size means little. This CDR3 reads CASRSTGENTEAFF. The CDR3 coding sequence is TGTGCCAGCAGGTCGACAGGGGAGAACACTGAAGCTTTCTTT. The genes are TRBV6-1 and TRBJ1-1, with 8 positions matching TRBD1. The CDR3 length is 14 residues. Germline CDR1 reads MNHNS; CDR2 reads SASEGT. Losses at the gene ends were 6 bases for V and 1 base for J; bases not matched to a gene: 4.

The table lists this clonotype with many counts. Because this beta chain is a stray read in a library intended to capture alpha chains, its abundance should not be given much weight. This sequence joins TRBV20-1 and TRBJ2-3; 11 bases map to TRBD2. This CDR3 contains 16 residues. J lost 0 bases, V lost 3 bases, and 5 bases had no gene match. The germline CDR1 and CDR2 sequences are DFQATT and SNEGSKA (reference sequence). The CDR3 nucleotides are TGCAGTGCTAGTCTCCCTAGCGGGAGGAGCACAGATACGCAGTATTTT. It translates to CSASLPSGRSTDTQYF.

This clonotype was seen at least ten times. Found in a library prepared for alpha chains, this beta chain is an off-target read, and its abundance has little meaning. This sequence joins TRBV2 and TRBJ2-5; 7 bases map to TRBD1. V was pared by 6 bases and J by 2 bases, with 12 bases of the junction left unmatched. The CDR3 has 16 amino acids. The V gene's germline CDR1 is SNHLY and CDR2 FYNNEI. Here the CDR3 reads CASRVVPGQLQETQYF. CDR3 in DNA: TGTGCCAGCAGAGTAGTTCCGGGACAGTTACAAGAGACCCAGTACTTC.

This clonotype was counted at least ten times. This beta chain is an unintended read in a library built for alpha chains; its size means little. V usage is TRBV20-1 and J usage is TRBJ2-7; tentatively, D is TRBD1 (7 bases). V lost 5 bases to trimming and J lost 3 bases, with 8 bases between them. Germline CDR1 and CDR2: DFQATT and SNEGSKA (reference sequence). This CDR3 has 11 amino acids. The CDR3 bases are TGCAGTGCTCAGGGGGGCTACGAGCAGTACTTC. Translation gives CSAQGGYEQYF.

This clonotype has a count of ten or more. Because this beta chain is a stray read in a library intended to capture alpha chains, its abundance should not be given much weight. The chain carries TRBV11-2 and TRBJ2-3, with D unresolved. The CDR3 extends over 13 amino acids. Germline values: CDR1 SGHAT, CDR2 FQNNGV. V was cut by 1 base and J by 4 bases, with 6 bases left in between. The CDR3 bases are TGTGCCAGCAGCTTAGTGTGGGCAGATACGCAGTATTTT. This encodes CASSLVWADTQYF.

This clonotype was observed many times. Being off target in a library aimed at alpha chains, this beta chain has a size of little meaning. This chain connects TRBV28 to TRBJ2-7, with 7 bases identical to TRBD1. Germline loops: CDR1 MDHEN, CDR2 SYDVKM. CDR3 length: 12 residues. V lost 7 bases, J lost 5 bases, and 5 bases stayed unmatched. The CDR3 reads CASNDRVDEQYF. The CDR3 nucleotides read TGTGCCAGCAATGACAGGGTTGACGAGCAGTACTTC.

This clonotype was counted many times. In a library made to pick up alpha chains, this beta chain is a stray read with a size that means little. This chain uses TRBV20-1 with TRBJ2-7; TRBD2 is a possible D gene (6 bases). Germline CDR1 DFQATT, CDR2 SNEGSKA (reference sequence). The CDR3 consists of 15 residues. V was cut by 0 bases and J by 3 bases, with 15 bases left in between. CDR3 bases: TGCAGTGCTAGAGAGCAGGGACTGGGTTTCTACGAGCAGTACTTC. As protein: CSAREQGLGFYEQYF.

In its sample, this clonotype was seen many times. This beta chain came through as a stray read in a library set up for alpha chains, and its size says little. V usage is TRBV11-2 and J usage is TRBJ2-1; a possible D gene is TRBD2 (6 bases). This CDR3 has 17 residues. Germline lookup yields CDR1 SGHAT and CDR2 FQNNGV. Trimming took 5 bases from V and 2 from J, leaving 19 bases between them. CDR3 DNA: TGTGCCAGCAGCCCGGGAGAAGTAGCTCGCCCCTACAATGAGCAGTTCTTC. This codes for CASSPGEVARPYNEQFF.

The sample holds many counts of this clonotype. This beta chain is a stray read from a library made for alpha chains; its abundance is not meaningful. The chain joins TRBV4-1 to TRBJ2-1; 14 positions match TRBD2. V gave up 1 base and J gave up 1 base; unmatched junction bases: 9. Looked up from germline, CDR1 is MGHRA and CDR2 is YSYEKL. The CDR3 extends over 20 amino acids. The DNA for the CDR3 is TGCGCCAGCAGCCAAGGACTAGCGGGGGGGCGAGGCGGGTCCTACAATGAGCAGTTCTTC. Encoded protein: CASSQGLAGGRGGSYNEQFF.

This clonotype came up many times. The library was designed around alpha chains, so this beta chain is a stray read whose abundance carries little weight. V and J are TRBV5-6 and TRBJ2-7, with TRBD1 matching 12 bases. The junction had 4 bases not matched to a gene; V was cut back by 3 bases and J by 6 bases. This CDR3 comprises 14 residues. The germline gives CDR1 SGHDT, CDR2 YYEEEE. Here the CDR3 reads CASSSWDRGLEQYF. DNA for the CDR3: TGTGCCAGCAGCTCATGGGACAGGGGGCTCGAGCAGTACTTC.

To note about this clonotype: This beta chain appears as a stray read in a library generated for alpha chains; its size is not informative. The genes are TRBV7-3 and TRBJ2-2, with D possibly matching TRBD1 (6 bases). V was clipped by 2 bases and J by 3 bases, with 10 bases between them. This CDR3 is built from 15 residues. Looked up from germline, CDR1 is SGHTA and CDR2 is FQGTGA. The CDR3 DNA sequence: TGTGCCAGCAGCTTATCCCAGGGGTACACCGGGGAGCTGTTTTTT. This gives the protein CASSLSQGYTGELFF. Based on the CDR3 plus reference TRBV7-3 and TRBJ2-2, the full variable domain is GAGVSQTPSNKVTEKGKYVELRCDPISGHTALYWYRQSLGQGPEFLIYFQGTGAADDSGLPNDRFFAVRPEGSVSTLKIQRTERGDSAVYLCASSLSQGYTGELFFGEGSRLTVL.

In its sample, this clonotype ranks as medium-sized (0.01 to 0.1%). This beta chain turned up in a library designed for alpha chains; as an off-target read, its abundance says little. The chain carries TRBV7-6 and TRBJ1-6; TRBD1 matches at 9 bases. The CDR3 has 14 residues. CDR1 SGHVS and CDR2 FNYEAQ come from the germline V gene. J gave up 10 bases and V 6 bases, and 7 bases lay outside the gene matches. Here the CDR3 reads CASSTGTGWSPLHF. The CDR3 coding sequence is TGTGCCAGCAGTACCGGGACAGGGTGGTCACCCCTCCACTTT.

Regarding this clonotype: A library prepared for alpha chains yielded this beta chain as an off-target read; its size is of little meaning. The V gene is TRBV2, the J gene TRBJ2-3; tentatively, D is TRBD2 (5 bases). In germline, CDR1 is SNHLY, CDR2 FYNNEI. This CDR3 region has 14 residues. Trimming shortened V by 4 bases and J by 2 bases, and 10 bases separated the two germline ends. CDR3 sequence: CASSGGLPTDTQYF. The CDR3 DNA sequence: TGTGCCAGCAGTGGTGGACTTCCCACAGATACGCAGTATTTT.

This clonotype showed up many times. The library was prepared for alpha chains; this beta chain is a stray read, so its frequency means little. V gene TRBV12-3 or TRBV12-4 combines with J gene TRBJ1-1; 9 bases align to TRBD1. The ends lost 7 bases at V and 8 bases at J; junction bases unmatched: 5. The CDR3 extends over 12 amino acids. The CDR3 loop is CASTRTGEEAFF. The CDR3 DNA sequence: TGTGCCAGCACCCGGACAGGGGAAGAAGCTTTCTTT.

There are many counts of this clonotype. The library was built for alpha chains, so this beta chain is an off-target read and its size means little. The chain carries TRBV5-1 and TRBJ2-1; 9 nucleotides line up with TRBD2. Germline V CDR1 and CDR2: SGHRS, YFSETQ. This CDR3 spans 14 amino acids. Unmatched junction bases numbered 4, after V lost 1 base and J lost 8 bases. CDR3 bases: TGCGCCAGCAGCTTGTCGGGCGGGAGGGATGAGCAGTTCTTC. It translates to CASSLSGGRDEQFF.

About this clonotype itself: Being off target in a library aimed at alpha chains, this beta chain has a size of little meaning. V usage is TRBV2 and J usage is TRBJ2-5, with 7 bases identical to TRBD2. The CDR3 totals 15 residues. With V trimmed by 7 bases and J by 2 bases, 10 bases remained unmatched. CDR1 is SNHLY, CDR2 FYNNEI, per germline. CDR3 in amino acids: CASIGYGTTQETQYF. The CDR3 DNA is TGTGCCAGCATCGGGTACGGGACTACACAAGAGACCCAGTACTTC.